This T cell receptor (beta chain) derives from a study of T-cell reconstitution after alpha-beta-depleted transplantation in children. Unique molecular identifiers were incorporated when the TCRbeta library was constructed. TCRdb re-derived calls from the PCR reads in MiXCR, one entry per CDR3 protein. The sample includes about 300,000 distinct CDR3 sequences, over 9.5% of them seen just once. This clonotype was counted between two and nine times. Its target is not known. CDR3 length: 15 amino acids. The V segment lost 5 bases and the J segment 2 bases; nucleotides outside the gene matches: 8. Germline V gene lookup returns CDR1 SGHNT and CDR2 YENEEA. Overall study findings and caveats: TCRbeta diversity was high at day 60 in some patients (a result of surviving recipient T cells and thymic progenitors). A year had passed since transplant, and T-cell counts and diversity by then came mostly from newly produced T cells. As was reported, about two months after transplant, alpha-beta T cells came from several hundred expanded graft clones.

Here the sequenced sample was PBMCs, taken before TCRalphabeta/CD19-depleted stem cell transplant. The chain is built from TRBV11-3 and TRBJ2-7, with 8 bases identical to TRBD2. The source of this sequence is a boy younger than two with acute myeloid leukemia, due to receive a stem cell transplant. The CDR3 DNA reads as TGTGCCAGCAGCCACGGGGGGGCGACTCCCTACGAGCAGTACTTC. Translating gives CASSHGGATPYEQYF. The variable domain in full, completed from reference TRBV11-3 and TRBJ2-7, reads EAGVVQSPRYKIIEKKQPVAFWCNPISGHNTLYWYLQNLGQGPELLIRYENEEAVDDSQLPKDRFSAERLKGVDSTLKIQPAELGDSAVYLCASSHGGATPYEQYFGPGTRLTVT.